One and the same sample provided the 24 T cell receptor beta chains below, sequenced in a study of identical twins (dated by TCRdb to 2016 to 2017). The library was made by 5' RACE. The reads were generated on an Illumina HiSeq 2000. TCRdb reanalyzed the raw reads on its own, using fastp at Q25 for trimming and MiXCR for clone calling, and kept in-frame beta chains. Each CDR3 protein gets just one entry, which takes the most common genes and DNA from the rows behind it. The sample has 350,000 or so distinct CDR3 sequences on record, roughly 9% of them singletons. The ten top clones hold under 10% of the sample. Sequencing was carried out using naive T cells sorted from blood. Taken with the paper, the label for cell subset or site translates to: cells isolated with a human naive T-cell isolation kit. These receptors all come from a woman aged 45-59 years in good health.

The rearrangement links TRBV15 to TRBJ2-1, with TRBD2 matching over 11 bases. The V and J ends lost 5 bases and 3 bases, in that order; junction bases with no gene match: 9. The CDR3 sequence is 17 residues long. Per germline, CDR1 LNHNV and CDR2 YYDKDF (reference sequence). DNA for the CDR3: TGTGCCACCAGCCGCTTAACTAGCGGGAGTTTCTACAATGAGCAGTTCTTC. Its protein product is CATSRLTSGSFYNEQFF. The variable domain in full, with the rest retrieved from reference TRBV15 and TRBJ2-1, is DAMVIQNPRYQVTQFGKPVTLSCSQTLNHNVMYWYQQKSSQAPKLLFHYYDKDFNNEADTPDNFQSRRPNTSFCFLDIRSPGLGDTAMYLCATSRLTSGSFYNEQFFGPGTRLTVL.

This clonotype was found a few times. This rearrangement joins TRBV11-3 to TRBJ1-3, with D uncertain. Germline assignment: CDR1 SGHNT and CDR2 YENEEA. The CDR3 consists of 15 residues. The germline V and J ends were trimmed by 2 bases and 0 bases, with 8 bases remaining between them. The CDR3 loop reads CASSLSANSGNTIYF. Written as DNA, the CDR3 is TGTGCCAGCAGCTTATCGGCCAACTCTGGAAACACCATATATTTT.

This chain links TRBV29-1 with TRBJ2-7, with a possible D match to TRBD2 (5 bases). Per the germline V gene, CDR1 is SQVTM and CDR2 is ANQGSEA. This CDR3 is built from 14 residues. V was cut by 0 bases and J by 3 bases, with 12 bases left in between. CDR3 in amino acids: CSVEEQLAGYEQYF. CDR3 nucleotide sequence: TGCAGCGTTGAAGAGCAGCTCGCGGGCTACGAGCAGTACTTC.

The DNA of the CDR3 is TGCAGCGTACAGGGACTAGCGGGGTGGGATACGCAGTATTTT. Its protein is CSVQGLAGWDTQYF. The genes are TRBV29-1 and TRBJ2-3; 13 positions agree with TRBD2. J lost 6 bases, V lost 6 bases, and 6 bases had no gene match. CDR1 SQVTM and CDR2 ANQGSEA come from the germline V gene. CDR3 length: 14 residues.

This clonotype was counted a few times. The chain links TRBV19 to TRBJ2-7; D is tentatively TRBD1 or TRBD2 (5 bases each). The germline V gene encodes CDR1 LNHDA and CDR2 SQIVND (reference sequence). This CDR3 spans 15 amino acids. Between the trimmed V and J ends, which lost 8 bases and 1 base, there was a span of 18 bases. The CDR3 reads CASGNPGPTSYEQYF. The CDR3 nucleotides read TGTGCCAGTGGCAATCCGGGACCCACTTCCTACGAGCAGTACTTC. The full variable domain, completed using reference TRBV19 and TRBJ2-7, is DGGITQSPKYLFRKEGQNVTLSCEQNLNHDAMYWYRQDPGQGLRLIYYSQIVNDFQKGDIAEGYSVSREKKESFPLTVTSAQKNPTAFYLCASGNPGPTSYEQYFGPGTRLTVT.

The sample holds a few counts of this clonotype. The chain couples TRBV5-1 to TRBJ2-6, with D perhaps matching TRBD1 (6 bases). V shed 0 bases and J shed 0 bases, with 7 bases lying between them. Per the germline V gene, CDR1 is SGHRS and CDR2 is YFSETQ. The CDR3 contains 16 residues. The CDR3, as DNA: TGCGCCAGCAGCTTGGGAGGGGGCTCTGGGGCCAACGTCCTGACTTTC. The encoded protein is CASSLGGGSGANVLTF.

This clonotype was counted many times. The rearrangement uses TRBV12-3 or TRBV12-4 and TRBJ2-3, with no clear D. The CDR3 consists of 13 residues. Trimming removed 3 bases at V and 2 bases at J, with 6 bases between. The CDR3 here is CASSFVVTDTQYF. CDR3 DNA: TGTGCCAGCAGTTTCGTGGTCACAGATACGCAGTATTTT.

This chain connects TRBV7-6 to TRBJ2-1; 9 bases agree with TRBD2. Germline CDR1 and CDR2: SGHVS and FNYEAQ. The CDR3 covers 16 residues. The J segment lost 9 bases and the V segment lost 5 bases, leaving 14 bases of the junction unmatched. The CDR3, as DNA: TGTGCCAGCAGCCCCGCGCAGGCTAGCGGGGATTTTGAGCAGTTCTTC. This codes for CASSPAQASGDFEQFF.

This chain connects TRBV25-1 to TRBJ1-1; a possible D gene is TRBD1 (6 bases). The CDR3 is made up of 13 amino acids. Trimming shortened V by 6 bases and J by 6 bases, and 14 bases separated the two germline ends. Germline assignment: CDR1 MGHDK and CDR2 SYGVNS. The CDR3 reads CASSTRGGPEAFF. The CDR3 nucleotides are TGTGCCAGCAGCACCCGAGGGGGGCCTGAAGCTTTCTTT.

This clonotype occurred a few times. This chain connects TRBV12-3 or TRBV12-4 to TRBJ2-5; 7 nucleotides match TRBD2. This CDR3 spans 14 amino acids. V gave up 3 bases and J gave up 14 bases; unmatched junction bases: 15. In DNA form, the CDR3 reads TGTGCCAGCAGTTTGGTTTCTAGCGGAGCGGACTGCTACTTC. Translation: CASSLVSSGADCYF.

Many counts were recorded for this clonotype. The chain joins TRBV29-1 to TRBJ2-1; no reliable D call. V gave up 3 bases and J gave up 0 bases, with 9 bases separating them. CDR3 length: 14 residues. Germline CDR1 is SQVTM and CDR2 is ANQGSEA. The CDR3 sequence: CSVEPGSSYNEQFF. CDR3 in DNA: TGCAGCGTTGAGCCAGGCAGCTCCTACAATGAGCAGTTCTTC.

The V and J genes are TRBV4-2 and TRBJ2-2, with no clear D. The CDR3 is made up of 18 amino acids. The germline CDR1 and CDR2 sequences are LGHNA and YNFKEQ. Trimming removed 0 bases from V and 0 bases from J, with 14 bases in between. The CDR3 DNA reads TGTGCCAGCAGCCAAGAGGTCGTGGGCGGTTCGAACACCGGGGAGCTGTTTTTT. Its translation: CASSQEVVGGSNTGELFF.

V usage is TRBV18 and J usage is TRBJ2-7; D perhaps matches TRBD2 (7 bases). The V end was cut by 5 bases, the J end by 2 bases, with 10 bases between. This CDR3 spans 13 amino acids. Germline V CDR1 and CDR2: KGHSH, LQKENI. The CDR3 region is CASSRGGPYEQYV. CDR3 in DNA: TGTGCCAGCTCAAGGGGGGGCCCCTACGAGCAGTACGTC.

The sample holds a few counts of this clonotype. The gene calls are TRBV5-1 and TRBJ2-7, with unresolved D. V was shortened by 3 bases and J by 7 bases, with 14 bases between the two germline ends. Germline lookup yields CDR1 SGHRS and CDR2 YFSETQ. CDR3 size: 13 residues. CDR3 DNA sequence: TGCGCCAGCAGCTCCCTTTTGGTGGAAGAGCAGTACTTC. It codes for CASSSLLVEEQYF.

This clonotype was recorded a few times. The chain carries TRBV7-9 and TRBJ2-7; D gene uncertain. Between the trimmed V and J ends, which lost 1 base and 4 bases, there was a span of 14 bases. Per germline, CDR1 SEHNR and CDR2 FQNEAQ (reference sequence). This CDR3 has 15 amino acids. CDR3 in DNA: TGTGCCAGCAGCTTAGTCTTGCGGCGGAGTTACGAGCAGTACGTC. As protein: CASSLVLRRSYEQYV.

This clonotype showed up just a few times. The V and J genes are TRBV5-1 and TRBJ2-1, with 8 nucleotides matching TRBD2. The CDR3 has 16 residues. The V and J ends lost 3 bases and 7 bases, in that order; junction bases with no gene match: 12. The germline CDR1 and CDR2 sequences are SGHRS and YFSETQ. This CDR3 is CASSWGLGGVFNEQFF. DNA of the CDR3: TGCGCCAGCAGCTGGGGACTAGGAGGGGTTTTTAATGAGCAGTTCTTC.

The chain combines TRBV5-1 with TRBJ2-1; TRBD2 matches at 8 bases. V dropped 5 bases and J dropped 0; count of bases not matched to a gene: 4. CDR1 and CDR2 from the germline V gene are SGHRS and YFSETQ. The CDR3 length is 15 residues. CDR3: CASSNAGGSYNEQFF. The DNA for the CDR3 is TGCGCCAGCAGTAACGCGGGGGGCTCCTACAATGAGCAGTTCTTC. The full variable domain, in which reference TRBV5-1 and TRBJ2-1 provide the parts outside the CDR3, is KAGVTQTPRYLIKTRGQQVTLSCSPISGHRSVSWYQQTPGQGLQFLFEYFSETQRNKGNFPGRFSGRQFSNSRSEMNVSTLELGDSALYLCASSNAGGSYNEQFFGPGTRLTVL.

This clonotype was found a few times. The rearrangement joins TRBV5-1 to TRBJ2-5; TRBD2 matches at 7 bases. Germline trimming cut 3 bases from V and 7 bases from J; bases unmatched to any gene: 15. Germline V gene lookup returns CDR1 SGHRS and CDR2 YFSETQ. The CDR3 runs 16 residues. CDR3 nucleotides: TGCGCCAGCAGCTCTTACCTTACCGGGACTACGGGGACCCAGTACTTC. Translating it yields CASSSYLTGTTGTQYF.

The sample holds a few counts of this clonotype. The J gene is TRBJ2-3, the V gene TRBV20-1; TRBD2 agrees at 8 bases. The CDR3 spans 13 residues. The germline gives CDR1 DFQATT, CDR2 SNEGSKA (reference sequence). Trimming removed 5 bases from V and 6 bases from J; junction bases left unmatched: 7. CDR3 protein: CSAFAGGRDTQYF. In DNA, the CDR3 is TGCAGTGCTTTTGCGGGAGGCCGGGATACGCAGTATTTT.

This clonotype was seen a few times. The rearrangement links TRBV5-5 to TRBJ2-2; D gene unclear. The ends were cut back, 8 bases at V and 3 bases at J, with 14 bases in the middle. This CDR3 is built from 14 residues. The germline V gene has CDR1 SGHKS and CDR2 YYEKEE (reference sequence). The CDR3 nucleotides read TGTGCCAGTTCGGACGCACCCTACACCGGGGAGCTGTTTTTT. Translated, it gives CASSDAPYTGELFF.

V and J are TRBV11-2 and TRBJ1-3; D not resolved. This CDR3 contains 14 residues. Germline CDR1 is SGHAT and CDR2 is FQNNGV. With 3 bases removed from V and 7 bases from J, the gap between germline ends came to 13 bases. For the CDR3, the DNA is TGTGCCAGCAGCTTTGGGCCAAACGGGAACACCATATATTTT. Its protein is CASSFGPNGNTIYF.

The chain is built from TRBV28 and TRBJ2-1; 9 bases agree with TRBD1. Germline CDR1 is MDHEN and CDR2 is SYDVKM. J was trimmed by 15 bases and V by 6 bases; bases with no gene match: 9. The CDR3 length is 12 residues. As DNA, the CDR3 is TGTGCCAGCAGCCGAGGCGGGACAGGGCTGTTCTTC. This translates into CASSRGGTGLFF.

This clonotype was detected only a few times. The gene calls are TRBV4-1 and TRBJ2-1; 7 positions agree with TRBD2. Germline lookup yields CDR1 MGHRA and CDR2 YSYEKL. The CDR3 covers 17 residues. V was pared by 3 bases and J by 6 bases, with 14 bases of the junction left unmatched. CDR3 nucleotide sequence: TGCGCCAGCAGCCATCCCCCGGCTAGCGGAAACATCAATGAGCAGTTCTTC. Protein product: CASSHPPASGNINEQFF.

The J gene is TRBJ1-3, the V gene TRBV29-1; D ambiguous. V was pared by 4 bases and J by 0 bases, with 10 bases between. Germline values: CDR1 SQVTM, CDR2 ANQGSEA. This CDR3 is 14 amino acids long. CDR3 nucleotides: TGCAGCGTTGCGAAGGAGAGCTCTGGAAACACCATATATTTT. It yields the protein CSVAKESSGNTIYF.